The present TCR beta chain was sequenced within a study of T cell responses to AZD1222 COVID-19 vaccine. The method was immunoSEQ multiplex PCR; TCRdb's version includes in-frame clones alone and lacks a portion of them. Among roughly 150,000 clones listed, roughly 91% were seen once. Germline lookup yields CDR1 SGDLS and CDR2 YYNGEE. The CDR3 has 15 amino acids. Germline trimming cut 4 bases from V and 1 base from J; bases unmatched to any gene: 7. Researchers grouped second doses given at about 4 or about 12 weeks into one pool. The chain joins TRBV9 to TRBJ1-2; 7 positions agree with TRBD1. The source was peripheral blood, collected 28 days after the second AZD1222 dose. The receptor was isolated from an adult who received the AZD1222 COVID-19 vaccine. CDR3: CASSPPSGGNYGYTF. The CDR3 bases are TGTGCCAGCAGCCCCCCGTCAGGGGGTAACTATGGCTACACCTTC.